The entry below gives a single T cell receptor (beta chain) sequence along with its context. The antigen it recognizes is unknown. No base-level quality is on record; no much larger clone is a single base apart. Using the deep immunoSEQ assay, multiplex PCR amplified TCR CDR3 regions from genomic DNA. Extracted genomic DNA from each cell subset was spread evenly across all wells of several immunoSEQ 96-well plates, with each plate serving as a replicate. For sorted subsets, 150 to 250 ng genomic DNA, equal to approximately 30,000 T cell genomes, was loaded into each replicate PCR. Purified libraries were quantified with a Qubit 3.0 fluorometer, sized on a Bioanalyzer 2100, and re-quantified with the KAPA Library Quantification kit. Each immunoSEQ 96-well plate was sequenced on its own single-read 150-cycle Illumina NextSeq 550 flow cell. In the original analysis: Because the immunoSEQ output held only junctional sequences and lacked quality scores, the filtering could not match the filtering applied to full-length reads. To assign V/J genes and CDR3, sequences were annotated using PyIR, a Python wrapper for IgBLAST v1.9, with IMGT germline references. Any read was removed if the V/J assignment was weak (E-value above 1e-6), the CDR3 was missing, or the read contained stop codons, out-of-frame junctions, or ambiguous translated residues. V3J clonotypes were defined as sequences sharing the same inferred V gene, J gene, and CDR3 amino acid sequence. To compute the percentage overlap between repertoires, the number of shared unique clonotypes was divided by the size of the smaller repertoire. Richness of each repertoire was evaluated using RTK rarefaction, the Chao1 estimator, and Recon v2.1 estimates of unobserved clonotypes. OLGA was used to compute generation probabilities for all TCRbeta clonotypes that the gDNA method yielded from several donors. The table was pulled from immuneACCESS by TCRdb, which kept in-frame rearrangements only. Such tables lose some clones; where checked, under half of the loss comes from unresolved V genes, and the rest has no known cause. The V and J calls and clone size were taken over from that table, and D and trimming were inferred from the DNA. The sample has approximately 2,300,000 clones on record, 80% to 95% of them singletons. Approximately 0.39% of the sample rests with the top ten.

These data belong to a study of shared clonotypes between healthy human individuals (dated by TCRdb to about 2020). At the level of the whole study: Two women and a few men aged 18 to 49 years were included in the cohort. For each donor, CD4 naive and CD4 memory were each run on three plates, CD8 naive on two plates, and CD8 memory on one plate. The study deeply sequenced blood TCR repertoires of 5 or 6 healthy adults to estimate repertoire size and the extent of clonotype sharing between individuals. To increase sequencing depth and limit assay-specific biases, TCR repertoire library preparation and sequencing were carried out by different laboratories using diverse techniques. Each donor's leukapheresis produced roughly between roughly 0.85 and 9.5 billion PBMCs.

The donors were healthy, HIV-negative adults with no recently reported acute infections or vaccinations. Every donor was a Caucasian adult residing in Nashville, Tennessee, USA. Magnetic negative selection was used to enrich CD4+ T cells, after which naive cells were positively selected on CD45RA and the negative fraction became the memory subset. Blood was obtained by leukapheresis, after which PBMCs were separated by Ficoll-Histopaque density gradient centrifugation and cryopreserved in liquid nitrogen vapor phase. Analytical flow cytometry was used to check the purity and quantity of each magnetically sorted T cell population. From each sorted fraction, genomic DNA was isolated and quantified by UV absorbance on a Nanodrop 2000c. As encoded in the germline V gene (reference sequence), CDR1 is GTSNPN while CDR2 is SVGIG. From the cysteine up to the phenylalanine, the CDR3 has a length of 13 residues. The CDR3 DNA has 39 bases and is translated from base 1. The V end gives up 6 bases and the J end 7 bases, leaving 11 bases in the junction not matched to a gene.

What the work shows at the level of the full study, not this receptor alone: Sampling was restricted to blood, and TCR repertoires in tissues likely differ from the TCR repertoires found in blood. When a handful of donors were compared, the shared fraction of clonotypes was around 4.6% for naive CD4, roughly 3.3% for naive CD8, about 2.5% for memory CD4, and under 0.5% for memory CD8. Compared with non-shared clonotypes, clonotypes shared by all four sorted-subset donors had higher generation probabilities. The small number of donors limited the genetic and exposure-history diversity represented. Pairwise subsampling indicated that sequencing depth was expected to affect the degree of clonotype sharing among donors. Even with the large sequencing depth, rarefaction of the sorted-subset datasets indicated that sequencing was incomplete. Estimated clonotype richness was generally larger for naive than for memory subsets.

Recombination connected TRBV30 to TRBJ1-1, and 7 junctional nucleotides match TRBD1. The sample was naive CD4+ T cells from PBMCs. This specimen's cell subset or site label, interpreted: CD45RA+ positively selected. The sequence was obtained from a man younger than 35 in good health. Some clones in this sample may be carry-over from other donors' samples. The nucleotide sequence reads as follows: TGTGCCTGTAGTCAGGGGGGAGGGAGTGAAGCTTTCTTT. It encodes CACSQGGGSEAFF. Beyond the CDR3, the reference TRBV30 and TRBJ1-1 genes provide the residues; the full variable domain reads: SQTIHQWPATLVQPVGSPLSLECTVEGTSNPNLYWYRQAAGRGLQLLFYSVGIGQISSEVPQNLSASRPQDRQFILSSKKLLLSDSGFYLCACSQGGGSEAFFGQGTRLTVV.